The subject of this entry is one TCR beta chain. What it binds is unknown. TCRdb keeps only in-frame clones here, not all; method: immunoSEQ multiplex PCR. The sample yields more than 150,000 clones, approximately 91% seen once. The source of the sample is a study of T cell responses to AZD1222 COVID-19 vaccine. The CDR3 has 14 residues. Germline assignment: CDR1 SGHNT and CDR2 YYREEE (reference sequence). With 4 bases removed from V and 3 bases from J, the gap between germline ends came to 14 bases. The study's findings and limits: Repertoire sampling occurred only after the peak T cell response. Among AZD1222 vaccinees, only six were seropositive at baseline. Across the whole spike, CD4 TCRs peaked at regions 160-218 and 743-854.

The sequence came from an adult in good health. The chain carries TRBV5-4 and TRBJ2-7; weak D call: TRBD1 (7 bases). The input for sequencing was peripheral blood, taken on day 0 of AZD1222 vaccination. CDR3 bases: TGTGCCAGCAGCCGCGGGACAGAGGTCTACGAGCAGTACTTC. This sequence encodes CASSRGTEVYEQYF.